A selection of T cell receptor beta chains follows, all from one sample in a study of Ad26.COV2.S vaccination and SARS-CoV-2 variants. The data were produced by immunoSEQ multiplex PCR, yet TCRdb's version contains in-frame clones alone and is incomplete. The data show some 480,000 clones, with 87% seen just once and around 13% held by the top ten. Sample: peripheral blood, taken in a trial of Ad26.COV2.S vaccine versus placebo. These receptors were taken from a person between 18 and 60 years old who received the Ad26.COV2.S COVID-19 vaccine or a placebo. The CDR3 runs from the conserved cysteine through the conserved F or W. D genes are given only for firm matches. Size values are once, few and many counts, or a class for expanded clones, and some rows have none.

j_call clone_size d_call v_call cdr3_nt cdr3_aa
TRBJ2-2 . . TRBV27 TGTGCCAGCAGTTTAAGCGGGTACACCGGGGAGCTGTTTTTT CASSLSGYTGELFF
TRBJ2-1 . . TRBV29-1 TGCAGCGTGGACACTAGTTACAATGAGCAGTTCTTC CSVDTSYNEQFF
TRBJ2-7 . . TRBV14 TGTGCCAGCAGCCAATACAGGGCCGGGGAGCAGTACTTC CASSQYRAGEQYF
TRBJ2-3 few TRBD2 TRBV4-3 TGCGCCAGCAGCCAAGATTGGACTAGCGTAACAGATACGCAGTATTTT CASSQDWTSVTDTQYF
TRBJ2-5 . . TRBV4-2 TGTGCCAGCAGCCAGTTATCGGGTCAAGAGACCCAGTACTTC CASSQLSGQETQYF
TRBJ2-1 . TRBD2 TRBV5-1 TGCGCCAGCGGTGCGGGAGGGACCTACAATGAGCAGTTCTTC CASGAGGTYNEQFF
TRBJ2-7 . . TRBV9 TGTGCCAGCAACCTTAGGAGGGCGCGCTTAGGGGAGCAGTACTTC CASNLRRARLGEQYF
TRBJ1-4 . . TRBV18 TGTGCCAGCTCACCAGTGGGGGCAACTAATGAAAAACTGTTTTTT CASSPVGATNEKLFF
TRBJ1-4 . TRBD1 TRBV11-3 TGTGCCAGCAGCGTGCGGGACAGAATACTTTTT CASSVRDRILF
TRBJ2-3 . . TRBV15 TGTGCCACCAGCAGAGTCCAGAGGACAGATACGCAGTATTTT CATSRVQRTDTQYF
TRBJ2-3 . TRBD2 TRBV18 TGTGCCAGCTCACCATTAAGTGTGAGGGGGACTAGCGGGAGTCAAGATACGCAGTATTTT CASSPLSVRGTSGSQDTQYF
TRBJ1-6 . . TRBV5-8 TGTGCCAGCAGCTTGGGACAAACCGATTCACCCCTCCACTTT CASSLGQTDSPLHF
TRBJ2-7 . . TRBV28 TGTGCCAGCAGTTTACCAGGGATTGACGAGCAGTACTTC CASSLPGIDEQYF
TRBJ1-5 . . TRBV7-9 TGTGCCAGCAGCTTAGCGGGGCAGCCGGGCCATCAGCCCCAGCATTTT CASSLAGQPGHQPQHF
TRBJ2-1 once TRBD2 TRBV9 TGTGCCAGCAGCGTTGTAGCGGGGGCATCGGATGAGCAGTTCTTC CASSVVAGASDEQFF
TRBJ2-7 . . TRBV12-3/TRBV12-4 TGTGCCAGCAGTTTGTCTGCGAACGAGCAGTACTTC CASSLSANEQYF
TRBJ2-2 . . TRBV4-3 TGCGCCAGCAGCCAAGAGACGGGGGGGGAGCTGTTTTTT CASSQETGGELFF
TRBJ2-1 . TRBD2 TRBV24-1 TGTGCCACCAATCGGTATCGAGTAGCGGGAGCTCGGAATGAGCAGTTCTTC CATNRYRVAGARNEQFF
TRBJ2-2 . . TRBV4-2 TGTGCCAGCAGCCCCGGGGTAAACACCGGGGAGCTGTTTTTT CASSPGVNTGELFF
TRBJ2-5 . . TRBV19 TGTGCCAGTAGTGAGGTCGGCGGCGAGACCCAGTACTTC CASSEVGGETQYF
TRBJ2-7 . . TRBV9 TGTGCCAGCAGCGCGGACAGCGCTTATACCTACGAGCAGTACTTC CASSADSAYTYEQYF
TRBJ2-1 . TRBD2 TRBV30 TGTGCCTGGAAGGGAGCGGGAGGTTTCTATGAGCAGTTCTTC CAWKGAGGFYEQFF
TRBJ2-1 . TRBD2 TRBV18 TGTGCCAGCTCACCCCAAACTAGCGGGAAATACAATGAGCAGTTCTTC CASSPQTSGKYNEQFF
TRBJ1-6 . . TRBV2 TGTGCCAGCAGTCCCGATCGAGGGACTTCACCCCTCCACTTT CASSPDRGTSPLHF
TRBJ1-1 . . TRBV5-4 TGTGCCAGCAGCGGGGGTCGTATGAACACTGAAGCTTTCTTT CASSGGRMNTEAFF
TRBJ1-3 . TRBD1 TRBV28 TGTGCCAGCAGTTTACAACAGGGGGGCGTACGAGGAAACACCATATATTTT CASSLQQGGVRGNTIYF
TRBJ2-1 . . TRBV19 TGTGCCTCTAGCCCCATAAGCTCCTACAATGAGCAGTTCTTC CASSPISSYNEQFF
TRBJ1-6 . . TRBV5-1 TGCGCCAGCAGCTTGGCAGCATATAATTCACCCCTCCACTTT CASSLAAYNSPLHF
TRBJ1-5 few TRBD1 TRBV19 TGTGCCAGTAGTATATCACAGGGGGGCAATCAGCCCCAGCATTTT CASSISQGGNQPQHF
TRBJ2-1 . . TRBV5-4 TGTGCCAGCAGCCTAAAGGAAGGCGCCTACAATGAGCAGTTCTTC CASSLKEGAYNEQFF